This TCR beta chain emerged from a study of blood T cells in healthy people across ages. Study-level results: When one million T cells were used, diversity estimates were thought to be underestimates.

This clonotype has a handful of counts. The antigen is undetermined. A second PCR of about 7 to 11 cycles used a sample-barcoded 5' primer and a J-beta primer mix. In TCRdb, the 5' RACE reads were re-called with MiXCR into one record per CDR3 protein. The sample has more than 800,000 distinct CDR3 sequences; more than 40% are singletons. V was cut by 6 bases and J by 1 base, with 16 bases left in between. Germline CDR1 reads SQVTM; CDR2 reads ANQGSEA. The CDR3 contains 14 residues. V usage is TRBV29-1 and J usage is TRBJ2-7, with D tentatively TRBD1 or TRBD2 (6 bases each). The sequencing sample was made of blood. The clonotype was recovered from a woman in her sixties in good health. The CDR3 DNA sequence: TGCAGCGTACAACGGGGGCAGGGTTCCTACGAGCAGTACTTC. Its translation: CSVQRGQGSYEQYF.